These T cell receptor beta chains were read from a single sample in a study of blood T cell repertoires in COVID-19. The data were produced by immunoSEQ multiplex PCR, yet TCRdb's version contains in-frame clones alone and is incomplete. In the table there are about 100,000 clones, roughly nine tenths of which are singletons. Sequencing input: peripheral blood. These receptors were obtained from a middle-aged man with acute or convalescent COVID-19. Both conserved end residues are part of each CDR3. The order of the fields is D gene, clone size, J gene, V gene, CDR3 protein, CDR3 DNA. A D gene is named only where the DNA matches it firmly. Not every row has a clone size; where given, it reads once, few, many or a size class.

TRBD1 | - | TRBJ1-5 | TRBV6-5 | CASSPTGSQPQHF | TGTGCCAGCAGTCCGACAGGGAGCCAGCCCCAGCATTTT
- | - | TRBJ1-1 | TRBV4-1 | CASSPQFRTEAFF | TGCGCCAGCAGCCCTCAATTCAGGACTGAAGCTTTCTTT
TRBD1 | - | TRBJ1-4 | TRBV18 | CASSLPGQGYEKLFF | TGTGCCAGCTCACTCCCGGGACAGGGGTATGAAAAACTGTTTTTT
- | - | TRBJ1-2 | TRBV7-9 | CASSLQAPETNYGYTF | TGTGCCAGCAGCTTACAGGCCCCAGAAACTAACTATGGCTACACCTTC
- | few | TRBJ1-3 | TRBV30 | CAWSKVATGNTIYF | TGTGCCTGGAGCAAGGTAGCCACTGGAAACACCATATATTTT
- | - | TRBJ2-3 | TRBV18 | CASSPRGRGSTDTQYF | TGTGCCAGCTCACCACGGGGCAGGGGCAGCACAGATACGCAGTATTTT
TRBD1 | - | TRBJ1-1 | TRBV7-2 | CASSSHRGDTEAFF | TGTGCCAGCAGCTCTCACAGGGGAGACACTGAAGCTTTCTTT
TRBD1 | - | TRBJ1-2 | TRBV19 | CASSIFGQGASGSRMGRYGYTF | TGTGCCAGTAGTATCTTCGGACAGGGGGCCTCTGGGTCGCGGATGGGTCGCTATGGCTACACCTTC
- | few | TRBJ1-2 | TRBV27 | CASSESFPARGYTF | TGTGCCAGCAGTGAGTCCTTTCCTGCCCGGGGCTACACCTTC
- | - | TRBJ2-2 | TRBV5-6 | CASNEGMNTGELFF | TGTGCCAGCAACGAGGGTATGAACACCGGGGAGCTGTTTTTT
- | - | TRBJ1-3 | TRBV6-2/TRBV6-3 | CASSDLDSSHSGNTIYF | TGTGCCAGCAGTGATTTGGACAGCTCCCACTCTGGAAACACCATATATTTT
- | - | TRBJ2-2 | TRBV6-4 | CASRGGGELFF | TGTGCCAGCAGAGGGGGCGGGGAGCTGTTTTTT
TRBD1 | - | TRBJ1-1 | TRBV19 | CASSYRGKNTEAFF | TGTGCCAGTAGCTACAGGGGTAAGAACACTGAAGCTTTCTTT
TRBD1 | - | TRBJ1-6 | TRBV9 | CASSLQGRSNSPLHF | TGTGCCAGCAGCTTACAGGGGAGGAGTAATTCACCCCTCCACTTT